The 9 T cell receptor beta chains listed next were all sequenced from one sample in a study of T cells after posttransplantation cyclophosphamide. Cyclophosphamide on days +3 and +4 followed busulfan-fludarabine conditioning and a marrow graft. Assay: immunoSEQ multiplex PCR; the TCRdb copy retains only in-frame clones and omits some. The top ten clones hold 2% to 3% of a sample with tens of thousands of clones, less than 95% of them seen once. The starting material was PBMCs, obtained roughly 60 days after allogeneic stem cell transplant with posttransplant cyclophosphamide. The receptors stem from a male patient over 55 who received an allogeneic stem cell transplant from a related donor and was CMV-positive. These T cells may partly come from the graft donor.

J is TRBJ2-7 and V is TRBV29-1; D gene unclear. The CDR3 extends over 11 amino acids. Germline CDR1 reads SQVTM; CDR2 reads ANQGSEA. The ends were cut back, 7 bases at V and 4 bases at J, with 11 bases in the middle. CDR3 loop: CSAASGYEQYV. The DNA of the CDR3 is TGCAGCGCCGCTTCGGGTTACGAGCAGTACGTC.

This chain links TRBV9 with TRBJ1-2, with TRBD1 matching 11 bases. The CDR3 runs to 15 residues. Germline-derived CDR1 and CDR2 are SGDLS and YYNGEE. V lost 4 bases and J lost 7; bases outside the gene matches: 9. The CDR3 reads CASSTGQGALGGYTF. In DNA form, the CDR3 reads TGTGCCAGCAGCACCGGACAGGGGGCTCTAGGTGGCTACACCTTC.

Here the CDR3 DNA reads TGTGCCAGCAGCTCCCGACTAGCTCCCGGGGAGCTGTTTTTT. It yields the protein CASSSRLAPGELFF. This sequence joins TRBV11-3 and TRBJ2-2; TRBD2 agrees at 7 bases. The germline gives CDR1 SGHNT, CDR2 YENEEA. V gave up 4 bases and J gave up 6 bases; unmatched junction bases: 5. The CDR3 is 14 residues long.

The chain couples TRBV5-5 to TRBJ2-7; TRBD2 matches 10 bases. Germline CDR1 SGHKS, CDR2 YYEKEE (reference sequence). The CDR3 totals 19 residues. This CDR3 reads CASSLVASGGIPFSYEQYV. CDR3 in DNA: TGTGCCAGCAGCTTGGTCGCTAGCGGGGGTATACCTTTCTCCTACGAACAGTACGTC.

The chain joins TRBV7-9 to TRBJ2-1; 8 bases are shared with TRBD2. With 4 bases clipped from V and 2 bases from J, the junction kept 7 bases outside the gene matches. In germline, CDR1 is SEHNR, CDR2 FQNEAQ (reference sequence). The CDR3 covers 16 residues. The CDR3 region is CASSSRGGLTYNEQFF. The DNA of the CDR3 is TGTGCCAGCAGCTCCCGGGGGGGGCTGACCTACAATGAGCAGTTCTTC.

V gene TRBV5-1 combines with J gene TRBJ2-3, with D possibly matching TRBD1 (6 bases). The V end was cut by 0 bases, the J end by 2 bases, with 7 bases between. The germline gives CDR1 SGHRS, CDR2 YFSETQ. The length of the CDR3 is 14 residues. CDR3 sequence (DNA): TGCGCCAGCAGCTTGGGGGGGCCCACAGATACGCAGTATTTT. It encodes CASSLGGPTDTQYF.

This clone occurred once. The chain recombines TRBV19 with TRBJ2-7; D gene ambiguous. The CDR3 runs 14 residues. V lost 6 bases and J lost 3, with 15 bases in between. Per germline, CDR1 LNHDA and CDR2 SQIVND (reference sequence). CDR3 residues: CASSRNWAGYEQYV. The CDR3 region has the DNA TGTGCCAGTAGCCGGAATTGGGCAGGCTACGAGCAGTACGTC.

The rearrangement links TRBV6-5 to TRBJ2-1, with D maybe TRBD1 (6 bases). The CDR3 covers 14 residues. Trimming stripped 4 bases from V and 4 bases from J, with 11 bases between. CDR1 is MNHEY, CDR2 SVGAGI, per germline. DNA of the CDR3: TGTGCCAGCAGTTCCTCGGACAGTTACAATGAGCAGTTCTTC. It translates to CASSSSDSYNEQFF.

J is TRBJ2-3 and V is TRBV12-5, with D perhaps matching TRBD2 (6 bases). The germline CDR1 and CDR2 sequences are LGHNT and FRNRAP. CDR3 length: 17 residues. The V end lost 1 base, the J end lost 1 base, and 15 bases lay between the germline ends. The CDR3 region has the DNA TGTGCTAGTGGTTTGGGCTCGGTGGCTAGCGGCACAGATACGCAGTATTTT. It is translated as CASGLGSVASGTDTQYF.